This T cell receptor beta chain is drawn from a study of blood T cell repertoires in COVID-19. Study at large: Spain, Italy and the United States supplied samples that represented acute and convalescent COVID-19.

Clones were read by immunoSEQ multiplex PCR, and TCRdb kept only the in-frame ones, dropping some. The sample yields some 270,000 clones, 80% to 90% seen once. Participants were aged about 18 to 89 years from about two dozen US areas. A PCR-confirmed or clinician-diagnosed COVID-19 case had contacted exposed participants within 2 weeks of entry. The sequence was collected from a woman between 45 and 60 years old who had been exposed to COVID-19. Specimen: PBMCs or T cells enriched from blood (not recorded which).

The CDR3 loop reads CASSRRWFGTESYEQYF. The CDR3 DNA is TGCGCCAGCAGTCGACGGTGGTTCGGGACAGAGTCCTACGAGCAGTACTTC. The chain couples TRBV23-1 to TRBJ2-7; 7 bases agree with TRBD1. TRBV23-1 is sorted into the ORF group, with uncertain function. This CDR3 is 17 amino acids long. After removal of 4 bases from V and 1 base from J, the junction contained 13 bases not matched to a gene.